Listed here are 29 T cell receptor beta chains from one sample, sequenced in a study of blood T cell repertoires in COVID-19. This table comes from immunoSEQ multiplex PCR, and its TCRdb copy is limited to in-frame clones, with some not included. Of some 300,000 clones listed, 70% to 90% are singletons. The specimen sequenced was peripheral blood. These receptors were taken from a man between 70 and 80 years old with acute or convalescent COVID-19.

The chain couples TRBV28 to TRBJ1-5; TRBD1 aligns across 9 bases. The CDR3 spans 14 residues. V was clipped by 5 bases and J by 6 bases; unmatched bases: 5. Per the germline V gene, CDR1 is MDHEN and CDR2 is SYDVKM. The CDR3 sequence: CASSAGTGRQPQHF. In nucleotides, the CDR3 is TGTGCCAGCAGTGCCGGGACAGGGCGTCAGCCCCAGCATTTT.

Here the CDR3 DNA reads TGTGCCAGCAGTGACTGGCAAAAGCGCAATGAGCAGTTCTTC. Translated, it gives CASSDWQKRNEQFF. The rearrangement links TRBV2 to TRBJ2-1; D uncertain. This CDR3 region has 14 residues. The germline CDR1 and CDR2 sequences are SNHLY and FYNNEI. Between the trimmed V and J ends, which lost 3 bases and 6 bases, there was a span of 12 bases. Variable domain in full (rest from reference TRBV2 and TRBJ2-1): EPEVTQTPSHQVTQMGQEVILRCVPISNHLYFYWYRQILGQKVEFLVSFYNNEISEKSEIFDDQFSVERPDGSNFTLKIRSTKLEDSAMYFCASSDWQKRNEQFFGPGTRLTVL.

This clone came up a few times. This chain joins TRBV11-3 and TRBJ2-7; 10 bases agree with TRBD1. The germline gives CDR1 SGHNT, CDR2 YENEEA. The CDR3 has 14 amino acids. With 4 bases clipped from V and 4 bases from J, the junction kept 4 bases outside the gene matches. The CDR3 region is CASSSGTGVYEQYF. Written as DNA, the CDR3 is TGTGCCAGCAGCTCCGGGACAGGGGTTTACGAGCAGTACTTC.

This chain uses TRBV4-1 with TRBJ1-5, with D perhaps matching TRBD1 (6 bases). Trimming took 5 bases from V and 2 from J, leaving 16 bases between them. Germline CDR1 is MGHRA and CDR2 is YSYEKL. This CDR3 spans 16 amino acids. Here the CDR3 reads CASSLGGGRRNQPQHF. The CDR3 DNA sequence: TGCGCCAGCAGCTTGGGGGGGGGCAGGCGCAATCAGCCCCAGCATTTT.

V usage is TRBV2 and J usage is TRBJ1-5; D might be TRBD1 (5 bases). The CDR3 is made up of 13 amino acids. The V end lost 8 bases, the J end lost 6 bases, and 14 bases lay between the germline ends. The germline gives CDR1 SNHLY, CDR2 FYNNEI. The chain's CDR3 is CASGFQGLQPQHF. The CDR3 DNA sequence: TGTGCCAGCGGGTTCCAGGGTCTTCAGCCCCAGCATTTT. Drawing the rest from reference TRBV2 and TRBJ1-5, the complete variable domain is EPEVTQTPSHQVTQMGQEVILRCVPISNHLYFYWYRQILGQKVEFLVSFYNNEISEKSEIFDDQFSVERPDGSNFTLKIRSTKLEDSAMYFCASGFQGLQPQHFGDGTRLSIL.

This chain uses TRBV2 with TRBJ1-6, with D unclear. The CDR3 spans 14 residues. Trimming took 3 bases from V and 9 from J, leaving 12 bases between them. Germline V gene sequence: CDR1 SNHLY, CDR2 FYNNEI. CDR3 region: CASSDWHTFSPLHF. The CDR3 DNA sequence: TGTGCCAGCAGTGATTGGCACACCTTTTCACCCCTCCACTTT.

In DNA, the CDR3 is TGCGCCAGCAGTCAATCTCTAGGCCCGGGACTAGCGGGACCGGACAATGAGCAGTTCTTC. This translates into CASSQSLGPGLAGPDNEQFF. The genes are TRBV23-1 and TRBJ2-1; 13 bases map to TRBD2. TRBV23-1 is noted as an ORF with a role that remains uncertain. The CDR3 covers 20 residues. The V segment lost 0 bases and the J segment 5 bases; nucleotides outside the gene matches: 13.

The chain carries TRBV5-6 and TRBJ2-3; 7 bases line up with TRBD1. The ends lost 5 bases at V and 4 bases at J; junction bases unmatched: 4. Per germline, CDR1 SGHDT and CDR2 YYEEEE. The CDR3 spans 13 residues. Written as DNA, the CDR3 is TGTGCCAGCAGAGGCAGGGGGTCAGATACGCAGTATTTT. This translates into CASRGRGSDTQYF.

This clone occurred once. Possible read error: a much larger clone is one base away. This sequence joins TRBV28 and TRBJ2-5; 7 nucleotides line up with TRBD1. CDR3 length equals 14 residues. The V segment lost 5 bases and the J segment 1 base; nucleotides outside the gene matches: 4. The germline CDR1 and CDR2 sequences are MDHEN and SYDVKM. Here the CDR3 DNA reads TGTGCCAGCAGTGACACAGGGGCCCAAGAGACCCAGTACTTC. Translation: CASSDTGAQETQYF.

V gene TRBV5-1 combines with J gene TRBJ2-3, with 10 nucleotides matching TRBD1. V dropped 4 bases and J dropped 4; count of bases not matched to a gene: 6. Germline CDR1 and CDR2: SGHRS and YFSETQ. The CDR3 runs to 15 residues. CDR3 in DNA: TGCGCCAGCAGCCTCGGACAGGGGGGCGCAGATACGCAGTATTTT. This codes for CASSLGQGGADTQYF.

This chain connects TRBV7-2 to TRBJ2-7; D unclear. This CDR3 contains 14 residues. The V and J ends lost 3 bases and 0 bases respectively, with 9 bases between them. The V gene's germline CDR1 is SGHTA and CDR2 FQGNSA. The CDR3, as DNA: TGTGCCAGCAGCTTTAGTCCCTTCTCCTACGAGCAGTACTTC. Residues: CASSFSPFSYEQYF.

The chain combines TRBV3-1 (or the pseudogene TRBV3-2) with TRBJ1-2, with D perhaps matching TRBD1 (5 bases). The V gene's germline CDR1 is LGHDT and CDR2 YNNKEL (reference sequence). The CDR3 extends over 14 amino acids. Trimming took 2 bases from V and 3 from J, leaving 10 bases between them. The chain's CDR3 is CASSQQGWYYGYTF. The CDR3 coding sequence is TGTGCCAGCAGCCAACAGGGTTGGTACTATGGCTACACCTTC.

This clone has just a few counts. The genes are TRBV28 and TRBJ1-2; D is unclear. Trimming stripped 3 bases from V and 4 bases from J, with 3 bases between. The CDR3 has 11 residues. Germline CDR1 is MDHEN and CDR2 is SYDVKM. This chain's CDR3 is CASSFLYGYTF. The CDR3 nucleotides read TGTGCCAGCAGTTTTCTCTATGGCTACACCTTC.

The chain links TRBV6-6 to TRBJ1-3; possibly TRBD1 for D (6 bases). CDR3 size: 16 residues. CDR1 and CDR2 (germline): MNHNY, SVGAGI (reference sequence). V was shortened by 6 bases and J by 0 bases, with 15 bases between the two germline ends. CDR3 protein: CASRRQQGLSGNTIYF. The CDR3 region has the DNA TGTGCCAGCAGACGCCAACAGGGCCTCTCTGGAAACACCATATATTTT.

The CDR3 DNA follows: TGTGCCAGCAGTGAAAGAGGGATTGGAGACTATGGCTACACCTTC. Translating gives CASSERGIGDYGYTF. J is TRBJ1-2 and V is TRBV6-1, with D unclear. The CDR3 extends over 15 amino acids. The V end lost 2 bases, the J end lost 3 bases, and 13 bases lay between the germline ends. Germline lookup yields CDR1 MNHNS and CDR2 SASEGT.

V and J are TRBV6-5 and TRBJ2-5; possibly TRBD2 for D (6 bases). This CDR3 has 15 residues. The V gene's germline CDR1 is MNHEY and CDR2 SVGAGI. Trimming left V 7 bases short and J 5 bases short, with 20 bases between. This CDR3 reads CASTWDRTIGETQYF. The CDR3, as DNA: TGTGCCAGCACCTGGGACCGGACTATTGGGGAGACCCAGTACTTC.

CDR3 sequence: CASSYSATGGSYGYTF. CDR3 coding DNA: TGTGCCAGCAGTTACTCGGCGACAGGGGGTAGCTATGGCTACACCTTC. The genes are TRBV6-5 and TRBJ1-2, with 9 bases that match TRBD1. V lost 0 bases and J lost 4; bases outside the gene matches: 6. Germline V CDR1 and CDR2: MNHEY, SVGAGI. There are 16 residues in the CDR3.

This clone was counted a single time. The chain couples TRBV11-2 to TRBJ2-7; D might be TRBD1 (5 bases). The germline CDR1 and CDR2 sequences are SGHAT and FQNNGV. V lost 2 bases and J 5 bases, leaving 10 bases between the germline ends. This CDR3 region has 13 residues. This CDR3 is CASSLPGNHEQYF. As DNA, the CDR3 is TGTGCCAGCAGCTTACCAGGGAATCACGAGCAGTACTTC.

This clone was detected only once. The chain has TRBV7-6 and TRBJ2-1; TRBD2 matches at 9 bases. V lost 7 bases to trimming and J lost 0 bases; unmatched junction nucleotides: 19. Per the germline V gene, CDR1 is SGHVS and CDR2 is FNYEAQ. This CDR3 contains 20 residues. The chain's CDR3 is CASTPLVPSGGHSSYNEQFF. The DNA of the CDR3 is TGTGCCAGCACCCCGTTAGTTCCCAGCGGGGGGCACAGCTCCTACAATGAGCAGTTCTTC.

The V call is TRBV12-3 or TRBV12-4, the J call TRBJ1-4, with D possibly TRBD1 on 6 matching bases. This CDR3 has 12 residues. Trimming took off 5 bases at V and 8 bases at J, with 9 bases between the two ends. The CDR3 loop reads CASSRDIEKLFF. CDR3 nucleotides: TGTGCCAGCAGTCGGGACATCGAAAAACTGTTTTTT.

With respect to this clone: The junction departs from germline at one end; a sequencing error may be responsible. CDR3 in amino acids: CASSDPGGYQPQHF. As DNA, the CDR3 is TGTGCCAGTAGTGATCCAGGTGGATATCAGCCCCAGCATTTT. The rearrangement joins TRBV6-1 to TRBJ1-5; D uncertain. CDR3 length: 14 amino acids. CDR1 is MNHNS and CDR2 is SASEGT in the germline V gene.

The DNA for the CDR3 is TGTGCCAGTACTGAGGTCCGGGTCGCGAATCAGCCCCAGCATTTT. The encoded protein is CASTEVRVANQPQHF. This sequence joins TRBV19 and TRBJ1-5; D is uncertain. The CDR3 extends over 15 amino acids. The V end lost 7 bases, the J end lost 4 bases, and 17 bases lay between the germline ends. Germline V gives CDR1 LNHDA, CDR2 SQIVND (reference sequence).

This clone has a handful of counts. This chain connects TRBV19 to TRBJ1-2, with no clear D. The germline V gene has CDR1 LNHDA and CDR2 SQIVND (reference sequence). Trimming removed 3 bases at V and 4 bases at J, with 12 bases between. The length of the CDR3 is 14 residues. Here the CDR3 reads CASSIIFSGYGYTF. The CDR3 DNA is TGTGCCAGTAGTATTATCTTTAGCGGCTATGGCTACACCTTC. Combining the CDR3 with reference TRBV19 and TRBJ1-2 gives the whole variable domain DGGITQSPKYLFRKEGQNVTLSCEQNLNHDAMYWYRQDPGQGLRLIYYSQIVNDFQKGDIAEGYSVSREKKESFPLTVTSAQKNPTAFYLCASSIIFSGYGYTFGSGTRLTVV.

This clone came up once. Other DNA sequences within the sample encode an identical CDR3. V gene TRBV18 combines with J gene TRBJ2-5, with 7 bases aligning to TRBD1. The CDR3 runs to 13 residues. Germline lookup yields CDR1 KGHSH and CDR2 LQKENI. The V segment lost 3 bases and the J segment 2 bases; nucleotides outside the gene matches: 0. The CDR3 region is CASSPGQQETQYF. The DNA for the CDR3 is TGTGCCAGCTCACCGGGACAGCAAGAGACCCAGTACTTC.

The chain couples TRBV5-1 to TRBJ2-5; D gene ambiguous. CDR1 is SGHRS, CDR2 YFSETQ, per germline. Trimming stripped 4 bases from V and 3 bases from J, with 4 bases between. The CDR3 runs 11 residues. DNA of the CDR3: TGCGCCAGCAGCGTCGAAGAGACCCAGTACTTC. Translation: CASSVEETQYF.

This clone was detected a few times. The chain joins TRBV28 to TRBJ2-7; TRBD1 agrees at 8 bases. Losses at the gene ends were 6 bases for V and 0 bases for J; bases not matched to a gene: 4. The length of the CDR3 is 14 residues. The germline V gene encodes CDR1 MDHEN and CDR2 SYDVKM. CDR3 in DNA: TGTGCCAGCAGAACCGGGACAGGCTCCTACGAGCAGTACTTC. As protein: CASRTGTGSYEQYF.

This chain joins TRBV7-2 and TRBJ2-7; D gene ambiguous. Trimming cost V 4 bases and J 0 bases, with 7 bases left between them. The CDR3 runs 13 residues. Germline assignment: CDR1 SGHTA and CDR2 FQGNSA. The CDR3 protein is CASSSSGSYEQYF. Written as DNA, the CDR3 is TGTGCCAGCAGCTCCTCCGGCTCCTACGAGCAGTACTTC.

The chain recombines TRBV11-2 with TRBJ2-3, with unresolved D. This CDR3 has 12 amino acids. Looked up from germline, CDR1 is SGHAT and CDR2 is FQNNGV. The V gene lost 7 bases and the J gene lost 6 bases, with 11 bases spanning the gap. The CDR3 sequence: CASTPSVDTQYF. The CDR3 DNA follows: TGTGCCAGCACCCCCTCCGTCGATACGCAGTATTTT. The variable domain in full, with the rest retrieved from reference TRBV11-2 and TRBJ2-3, is EAGVAQSPRYKIIEKRQSVAFWCNPISGHATLYWYQQILGQGPKLLIQFQNNGVVDDSQLPKDRFSAERLKGVDSTLKIQPAKLEDSAVYLCASTPSVDTQYFGPGTRLTVL.

The gene calls are TRBV19 and TRBJ1-6; no firm D call. The CDR3 is made up of 16 amino acids. Looked up from germline, CDR1 is LNHDA and CDR2 is SQIVND (reference sequence). V shed 5 bases and J shed 0 bases, with 11 bases lying between them. The CDR3 protein is CASSPRQSSYNSPLHF. The DNA for the CDR3 is TGTGCCAGTAGTCCCCGACAAAGCTCCTATAATTCACCCCTCCACTTT.